This T cell receptor (beta chain) came from a study of T cells after yellow fever vaccination. TCRdb itself ran the 5' RACE reads through MiXCR, one entry per CDR3 protein. This repertoire shows 500,000 to 550,000 distinct CDR3 sequences, 21% found once; its top ten account for about 16%. CDR1 and CDR2 (germline): DFQATT, SNEGSKA (reference sequence). V lost 2 bases to trimming and J lost 5 bases, with 14 bases between them. This CDR3 spans 14 amino acids. V is TRBV20-1 and J is TRBJ2-3, with TRBD2 as a possible D gene (6 bases). The source material was PBMCs, sampled about 21 days after the first yellow fever vaccination. This TCR derives from a young man who received the YFV17D yellow fever vaccine. CDR3 residues: CSARPGTQLDTQYF. For the CDR3, the DNA is TGCAGTGCTAGACCCGGGACTCAGTTAGATACGCAGTATTTT.